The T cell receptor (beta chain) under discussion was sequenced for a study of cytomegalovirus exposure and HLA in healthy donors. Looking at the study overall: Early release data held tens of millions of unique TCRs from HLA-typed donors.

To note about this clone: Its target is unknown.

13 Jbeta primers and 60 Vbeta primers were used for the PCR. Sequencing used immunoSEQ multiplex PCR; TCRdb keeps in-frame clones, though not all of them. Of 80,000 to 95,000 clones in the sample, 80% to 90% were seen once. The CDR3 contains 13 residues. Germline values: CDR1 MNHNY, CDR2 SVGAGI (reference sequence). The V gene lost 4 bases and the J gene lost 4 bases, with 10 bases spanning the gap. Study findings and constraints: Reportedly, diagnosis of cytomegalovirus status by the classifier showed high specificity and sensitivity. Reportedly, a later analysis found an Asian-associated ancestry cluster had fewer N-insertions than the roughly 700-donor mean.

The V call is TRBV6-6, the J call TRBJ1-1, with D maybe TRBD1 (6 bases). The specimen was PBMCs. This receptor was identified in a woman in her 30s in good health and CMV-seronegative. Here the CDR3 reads CASSFRGPTEAFF. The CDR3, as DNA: TGTGCCAGCAGTTTCAGGGGACCCACTGAAGCTTTCTTT.